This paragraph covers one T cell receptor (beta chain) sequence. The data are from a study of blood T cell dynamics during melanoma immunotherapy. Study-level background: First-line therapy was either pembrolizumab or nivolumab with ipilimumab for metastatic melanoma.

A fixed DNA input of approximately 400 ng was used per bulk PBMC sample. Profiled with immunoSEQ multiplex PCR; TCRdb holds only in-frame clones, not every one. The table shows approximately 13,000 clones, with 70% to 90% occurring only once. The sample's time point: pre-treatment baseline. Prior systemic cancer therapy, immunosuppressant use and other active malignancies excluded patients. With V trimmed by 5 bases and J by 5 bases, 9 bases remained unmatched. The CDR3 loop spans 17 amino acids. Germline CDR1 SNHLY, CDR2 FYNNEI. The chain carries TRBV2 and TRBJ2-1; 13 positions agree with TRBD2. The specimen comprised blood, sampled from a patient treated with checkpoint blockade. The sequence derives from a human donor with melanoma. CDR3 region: CASSLRTSGGGDNEQFF. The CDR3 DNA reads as TGTGCCAGCAGTCTACGGACTAGCGGGGGAGGGGACAATGAGCAGTTCTTC.